This T cell receptor beta chain was sequenced during a study of CD8+CD57+ T cells in acquired aplastic anemia. Study-level information: Sorted CD4+ and CD8+ cells gave a mean 3.2 ug DNA, range roughly 0.2 to 27.4 ug. Healthy donors gave approximately 10 million reads on average for CD4+ cells. Whole-study results and caveats: Patients and controls were found to share over 25 CD8+ CDR3 sequences.

V was trimmed by 6 bases and J by 2 bases, leaving 10 bases between them. The CDR3 sequence is 13 residues long. Germline values: CDR1 SEHNR, CDR2 FQNEAQ (reference sequence). Comment on this clonotype: The antigen remains unidentified.

Genomic DNA, the template, was used for profiling of the TCR beta VDJ and CDR3. TCRdb redid the calling of the reads with MiXCR, one entry per CDR3 protein. The sample lists about 110,000 distinct CDR3 sequences, around 53% occurring once. The sequence was obtained from a human donor in good health, serving as a control. The genes are TRBV7-9 and TRBJ2-5; D is unclear. The sequenced material came from sorted CD4+, CD8+, or CD8+CD57+ T cells (not recorded which) from PBMCs. Written as DNA, the CDR3 is TGTGCCAGCAGATCCGACCGACAAGAGACCCAGTACTTC. It specifies CASRSDRQETQYF.